This T cell receptor beta chain derives from a study of shared clonotypes between healthy human individuals. In the study overall: The cohort had two women and a few men, ages 18 to 49.

A remark on this clone: Its matching antigen is unknown.

Sequenced by immunoSEQ multiplex PCR; TCRdb stores in-frame clones only, minus some. The sample shows 2.5 million or so clones, approximately 92% of them seen only once. V was clipped by 4 bases and J by 3 bases; unmatched bases: 6. The germline CDR1 and CDR2 sequences are SGHDN and FVKESK. This CDR3 region has 14 residues. Findings of the study overall: The sampled material consisted only of blood, and tissue repertoires are likely to differ. Clonotypes that were shared across a few donors made up about 5.1% of naive CD4 clonotypes. Rarefaction revealed incomplete sorted-subset sequencing despite large depth.

The material sequenced was naive CD4+ T cells sorted from blood. Documented subset: CD45RA+ positively selected. The clonotype originates from a man in his late teens or twenties in good health. The chain employs TRBV14 and TRBJ2-7, with 7 bases lining up with TRBD1. The CDR3 sequence: CASSRNRDSYEQYF. The CDR3 DNA reads TGTGCCAGCAGCCGAAACCGGGACAGCTACGAGCAGTACTTC.